This is a list of T cell receptor beta chains from one sample in a study of cytomegalovirus exposure and HLA in healthy donors. Measured with immunoSEQ multiplex PCR; TCRdb has only the in-frame clones, and not every one. The data show 150,000 or so clones, with 77% seen just once and 1.5% to 2% held by the top ten. Sample: PBMCs. The receptors were gathered from a woman under 40 in good health and CMV-seronegative. Each CDR3 is given with its conserved first and last residue. The order of the fields is V gene, D gene, clone size, CDR3 length, J gene, CDR3 protein, CDR3 DNA. D genes are given only for firm matches. Clone size is given for some rows only: seen once, a few or many times, or a class if the clone is expanded.

TRBV2	-	-	13	TRBJ1-1	CASSVDTNTEAFF	TGTGCCAGCAGTGTTGACACGAACACTGAAGCTTTCTTT
TRBV10-3	TRBD2	-	15	TRBJ2-7	CAISESQRGNDEQYF	TGTGCCATCAGTGAGTCGCAGCGGGGGAATGACGAGCAGTACTTC
TRBV7-8	TRBD1	-	17	TRBJ2-6	CASSLEVQGTGANVLTF	TGTGCCAGCAGCTTAGAAGTACAGGGGACAGGGGCCAACGTCCTGACTTTC
TRBV2	TRBD1	few	14	TRBJ2-7	CASATGTGVYEQYF	TGTGCCAGCGCAACCGGGACAGGGGTGTACGAGCAGTACTTC
TRBV30	-	-	11	TRBJ1-2	CAWSLVRGYTF	TGTGCCTGGAGTCTCGTTCGGGGCTACACCTTC
TRBV28	TRBD1	-	15	TRBJ1-2	CASRRGGQGWDGYTF	TGTGCCAGCAGACGGGGGGGACAGGGTTGGGATGGCTACACCTTC
TRBV19	TRBD2	few	14	TRBJ2-1	CASSISGNYNEQFF	TGTGCCAGTAGTATTAGCGGGAACTACAATGAGCAGTTCTTC
TRBV5-8	-	-	18	TRBJ2-1	CASSLGQGSVRGDNEQFF	TGTGCCAGCAGCTTGGGACAGGGAAGTGTAAGGGGGGACAATGAGCAGTTCTTC
TRBV4-2	-	-	13	TRBJ2-1	CASSPNFNNEQFF	TGTGCCAGCAGCCCGAACTTCAACAATGAGCAGTTCTTC
TRBV6-5	-	-	13	TRBJ2-1	CASSYSVANEQFF	TGTGCCAGCAGTTACTCAGTAGCAAATGAGCAGTTCTTC
TRBV5-4	TRBD1	few	15	TRBJ2-2	CASSRDRGQIGELFF	TGTGCCAGCAGCCGGGACAGGGGGCAAATCGGGGAGCTGTTTTTT
TRBV27	TRBD1	-	14	TRBJ2-3	CASSTRTGADTQYF	TGTGCCAGCAGTACCAGGACAGGGGCAGATACGCAGTATTTT
TRBV10-3	TRBD2	-	17	TRBJ2-7	CAIMIGAGPSGGYEQYF	TGTGCCATCATGATAGGGGCGGGTCCTTCGGGGGGTTACGAGCAGTACTTC
TRBV6-4	TRBD1	-	16	TRBJ1-2	CASSESPDRATYGYTF	TGTGCCAGCAGTGAATCCCCCGACAGGGCAACCTATGGCTACACCTTC
TRBV30	-	-	12	TRBJ1-2	CAWSVNAYGYTF	TGTGCCTGGAGTGTCAACGCGTATGGCTACACCTTC
TRBV2	TRBD1	-	12	TRBJ1-2	CASHDSGQSNTF	TGTGCCAGCCACGATTCGGGACAGTCAAACACCTTC
TRBV9	TRBD1	-	17	TRBJ1-3	CASSVDGQGTTGNTIYF	TGTGCCAGCAGCGTAGACGGACAGGGGACGACTGGAAACACCATATATTTT
TRBV2	TRBD1	-	16	TRBJ2-1	CASSESGGISYNEQFF	TGTGCCAGCAGTGAGTCAGGGGGCATCTCCTACAATGAGCAGTTCTTC
TRBV5-1	-	-	15	TRBJ2-7	CASSLGVGRPYEQYF	TGCGCCAGCAGCTTGGGGGTGGGGCGACCGTACGAGCAGTACTTC
TRBV5-1	TRBD1	-	15	TRBJ1-1	CASSTQGQGNTEAFF	TGCGCCAGCAGCACCCAGGGACAGGGTAATACTGAAGCTTTCTTT
TRBV29-1	-	-	13	TRBJ1-2	CSVATQVGYGYTF	TGCAGCGTTGCTACCCAGGTGGGCTATGGCTACACCTTC
TRBV25-1	TRBD1	-	12	TRBJ1-2	CASSEGQGGYTF	TGTGCCAGCAGTGAGGGACAGGGCGGCTACACCTTC
TRBV14	-	once	12	TRBJ1-6	CASSQPGLSLHF	TGTGCCAGCAGTCAACCAGGGTTAAGTCTCCACTTT
TRBV29-1	TRBD2	-	16	TRBJ2-5	CSVEVAGLAEQETQYF	TGCAGCGTTGAAGTTGCGGGACTAGCGGAACAAGAGACCCAGTACTTC
TRBV4-3	-	few	13	TRBJ2-1	CASSHLARDEQFF	TGCGCCAGCAGCCATTTAGCACGCGATGAGCAGTTCTTC
TRBV5-1	TRBD2	-	16	TRBJ2-5	CASSLVSAGGVETQYF	TGCGCCAGCAGCTTGGTTTCTGCGGGAGGAGTAGAGACCCAGTACTTC